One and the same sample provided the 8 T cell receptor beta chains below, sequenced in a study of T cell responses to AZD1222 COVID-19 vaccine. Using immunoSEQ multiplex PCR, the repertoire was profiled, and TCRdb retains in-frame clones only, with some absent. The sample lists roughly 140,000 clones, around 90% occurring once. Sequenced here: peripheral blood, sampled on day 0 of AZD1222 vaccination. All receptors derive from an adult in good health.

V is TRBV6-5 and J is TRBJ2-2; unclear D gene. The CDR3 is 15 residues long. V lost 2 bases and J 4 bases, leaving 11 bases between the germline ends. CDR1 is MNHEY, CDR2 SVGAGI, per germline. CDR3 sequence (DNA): TGTGCCAGCAGTTACGTGGGCACGGGCACCGGGGAGCTGTTTTTT. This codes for CASSYVGTGTGELFF.

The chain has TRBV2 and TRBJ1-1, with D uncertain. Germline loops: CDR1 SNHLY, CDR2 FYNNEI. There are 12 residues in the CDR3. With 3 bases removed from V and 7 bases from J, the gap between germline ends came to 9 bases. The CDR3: CASSDSVSEAFF. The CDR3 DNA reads TGTGCCAGCAGTGATAGCGTCAGTGAAGCTTTCTTT.

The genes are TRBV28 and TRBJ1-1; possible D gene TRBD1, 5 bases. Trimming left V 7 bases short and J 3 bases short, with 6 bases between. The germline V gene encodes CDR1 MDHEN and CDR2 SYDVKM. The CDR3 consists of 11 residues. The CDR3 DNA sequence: TGTGCCAGCAACAGGTACACTGAAGCTTTCTTT. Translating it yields CASNRYTEAFF.

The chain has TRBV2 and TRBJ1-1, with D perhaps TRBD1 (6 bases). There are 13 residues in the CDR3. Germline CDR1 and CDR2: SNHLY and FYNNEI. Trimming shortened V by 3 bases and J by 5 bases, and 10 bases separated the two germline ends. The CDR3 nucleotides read TGTGCCAGCAGTGACAGGGGTGCAACTGAAGCTTTCTTT. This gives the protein CASSDRGATEAFF.

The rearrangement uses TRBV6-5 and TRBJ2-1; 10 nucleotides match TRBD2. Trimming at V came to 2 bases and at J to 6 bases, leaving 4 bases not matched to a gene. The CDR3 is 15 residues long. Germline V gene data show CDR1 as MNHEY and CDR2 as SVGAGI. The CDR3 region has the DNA TGTGCCAGCAGTTACGTTAGCGGGAGGACCAATGAGCAGTTCTTC. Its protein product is CASSYVSGRTNEQFF.

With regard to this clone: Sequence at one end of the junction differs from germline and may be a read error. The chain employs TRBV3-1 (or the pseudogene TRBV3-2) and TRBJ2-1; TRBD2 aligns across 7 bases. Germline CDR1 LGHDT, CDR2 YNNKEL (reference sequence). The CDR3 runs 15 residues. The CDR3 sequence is CANSPPGTNYNEQFF. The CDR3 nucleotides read TGTGCCAACAGCCCCCCTGGGACTAACTACAATGAGCAGTTCTTC.

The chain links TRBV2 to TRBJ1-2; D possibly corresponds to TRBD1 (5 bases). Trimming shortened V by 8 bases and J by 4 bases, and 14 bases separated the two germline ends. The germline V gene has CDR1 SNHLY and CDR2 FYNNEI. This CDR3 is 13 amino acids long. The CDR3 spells CASSGGVIYGYTF. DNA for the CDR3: TGTGCCAGCTCCGGGGGAGTGATCTATGGCTACACCTTC.

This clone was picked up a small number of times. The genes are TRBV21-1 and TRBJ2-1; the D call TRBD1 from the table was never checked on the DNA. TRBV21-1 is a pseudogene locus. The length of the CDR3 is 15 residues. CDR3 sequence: CASNSGTGFYNEQFF. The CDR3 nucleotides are TGTGCCAGCAACTCCGGGACAGGGTTCTACAATGAGCAGTTCTTC.